Following are 30 T cell receptor beta chains from one sample sequenced in a study of blood T cell repertoires in COVID-19. Here immunoSEQ multiplex PCR was the method, and the copy in TCRdb shows in-frame clones only, minus some. The table lists around 320,000 clones, roughly 89% of them singletons, with approximately 4.3% in the top ten. The sequenced sample was PBMCs or T cells enriched from blood (not recorded which). All receptors derive from a woman between 18 and 30 years old with acute COVID-19.

The chain carries TRBV6-5 and TRBJ1-2; D possibly corresponds to TRBD1 (6 bases). Germline CDR1 is MNHEY and CDR2 is SVGAGI. The CDR3 has 13 residues. The ends were cut back, 6 bases at V and 3 bases at J, with 11 bases in the middle. CDR3 in amino acids: CASRQGIDYGYTF. For the CDR3, the DNA is TGTGCCAGCAGACAGGGCATTGACTATGGCTACACCTTC.

The chain carries TRBV5-8 and TRBJ1-5, with D tentatively TRBD1 (5 bases). Looked up from germline, CDR1 is SGHTS and CDR2 is YDEGEE. With 4 bases removed from V and 11 bases from J, the gap between germline ends came to 22 bases. The length of the CDR3 is 15 residues. The CDR3 loop is CASSMETAGRSAQHF. The CDR3 DNA follows: TGTGCCAGCAGCATGGAGACGGCGGGACGATCAGCCCAGCATTTT.

The rearrangement uses TRBV12-3 or TRBV12-4 and TRBJ1-2, with no clear D. This CDR3 has 13 amino acids. V was cut by 6 bases and J by 0 bases, with 8 bases left in between. The CDR3 spells CASSPDSNYGYTF. The CDR3 DNA follows: TGTGCCAGCAGCCCGGACTCTAACTATGGCTACACCTTC.

The CDR3 here is CATSTGGYEQYF. The CDR3, as DNA: TGTGCCACCAGCACAGGGGGCTACGAGCAGTACTTC. The V call is TRBV15, the J call TRBJ2-7; 7 bases line up with TRBD1. Germline-derived CDR1 and CDR2 are LNHNV and YYDKDF (reference sequence). CDR3 size: 12 residues. With V trimmed by 4 bases and J by 3 bases, 0 bases remained unmatched.

This clone has only one observation. V and J are TRBV6-5 and TRBJ1-2; D is unresolved. The germline gives CDR1 MNHEY, CDR2 SVGAGI. This CDR3 contains 13 residues. Trimming stripped 7 bases from V and 2 bases from J, with 11 bases between. The CDR3 DNA sequence: TGTGCCAGCAAAAAGAGGGAGAACTATGGCTACACCTTC. Amino acid sequence: CASKKRENYGYTF.

V usage is TRBV7-2 and J usage is TRBJ2-3; possibly TRBD2 for D (7 bases). V was pared by 5 bases and J by 0 bases, with 18 bases between. Germline CDR1 SGHTA, CDR2 FQGNSA. The CDR3 sequence is 17 residues long. CDR3 protein: CASSRPGASGSTDTQYF. The DNA of the CDR3 is TGTGCCAGCAGCCGCCCGGGGGCTAGCGGTAGCACAGATACGCAGTATTTT.

This chain uses TRBV14 with TRBJ2-7, with 9 positions matching TRBD2. The V and J ends lost 0 bases and 2 bases, in that order; junction bases with no gene match: 5. The germline CDR1 and CDR2 sequences are SGHDN and FVKESK. This CDR3 spans 16 amino acids. For the CDR3, the DNA is TGTGCCAGCAGCCAAGATTGGGCTAGCGGGGCCTACGAGCAGTACTTC. This translates into CASSQDWASGAYEQYF.

DNA for the CDR3: TGTGCCAGCAGCTCAAGAAGGGGTTGGGAAAAACTGTTTTTT. Amino acid sequence: CASSSRRGWEKLFF. This chain joins TRBV3-1 (or the pseudogene TRBV3-2) and TRBJ1-4, with TRBD1 as a possible D gene (5 bases). In germline, CDR1 is LGHDT, CDR2 YNNKEL (reference sequence). The ends were cut back, 5 bases at V and 8 bases at J, with 15 bases in the middle. The CDR3 extends over 14 amino acids.

The V gene is TRBV3-1 (or the pseudogene TRBV3-2), the J gene TRBJ1-2; D might be TRBD1 (5 bases). The CDR3 has 15 residues. Trimming left V 2 bases short and J 3 bases short, with 13 bases between. Per germline, CDR1 LGHDT and CDR2 YNNKEL (reference sequence). The DNA of the CDR3 is TGTGCCAGCAGCCAAAGTACGGGCAGGGACTATGGCTACACCTTC. Translation gives CASSQSTGRDYGYTF.

The chain has TRBV30 and TRBJ1-2; D remains unclear. This CDR3 comprises 12 residues. Germline CDR1 GTSNPN, CDR2 SVGIG (reference sequence). Between the trimmed V and J ends, which lost 2 bases and 8 bases, there was a span of 12 bases. CDR3 residues: CAWSPEARGYTF. The DNA for the CDR3 is TGTGCCTGGAGTCCTGAAGCTCGGGGCTACACCTTC.

V usage is TRBV18 and J usage is TRBJ2-7; 11 bases match TRBD1. Germline-derived CDR1 and CDR2 are KGHSH and LQKENI. Trimming at V came to 6 bases and at J to 5 bases, leaving 6 bases not matched to a gene. This CDR3 has 14 residues. CDR3 nucleotide sequence: TGTGCCAGCTCGAAGGGACAGGGGGAACACGAGCAGTACTTC. This sequence encodes CASSKGQGEHEQYF.

This chain joins TRBV3-1 (or the pseudogene TRBV3-2) and TRBJ2-5; 10 nucleotides match TRBD1. Germline loops: CDR1 LGHDT, CDR2 YNNKEL (reference sequence). Germline trimming cut 8 bases from V and 3 bases from J; bases unmatched to any gene: 9. This CDR3 region has 15 residues. In DNA form, the CDR3 reads TGTGCCAGCGAGAGACTAGGGACAGGGGAAGAGACCCAGTACTTC. It codes for CASERLGTGEETQYF.

This chain uses TRBV11-3 with TRBJ2-1; TRBD2 agrees at 8 bases. The germline V gene encodes CDR1 SGHNT and CDR2 YENEEA. Trimming removed 6 bases from V and 3 bases from J; junction bases left unmatched: 7. CDR3 size: 15 residues. Written as DNA, the CDR3 is TGTGCCAGCAGTCCAGCGGGAGCCTACTACAATGAGCAGTTCTTC. Its translation: CASSPAGAYYNEQFF.

The chain joins TRBV28 to TRBJ1-2; D perhaps matches TRBD1 (6 bases). The V and J ends lost 10 bases and 4 bases respectively, with 13 bases between them. CDR3 size: 12 residues. Germline loops: CDR1 MDHEN, CDR2 SYDVKM. The CDR3 sequence: CATPGTSYGYTF. The CDR3 DNA follows: TGTGCCACCCCCGGGACAAGCTATGGCTACACCTTC.

This chain connects TRBV13 to TRBJ2-3; a possible D gene is TRBD1 (5 bases). Germline CDR1 reads PRHDT; CDR2 reads FYEKMQ (reference sequence). V shed 3 bases and J shed 1 base, with 5 bases lying between them. CDR3 size: 13 residues. CDR3 residues: CASSLTGTDTQYF. For the CDR3, the DNA is TGTGCCAGCAGCTTGACAGGCACAGATACGCAGTATTTT.

DNA of the CDR3: TGTGCCAGCAGCTTAGAACAGGGGGCCAAGTACAATGAGCAGTTCTTC. As protein: CASSLEQGAKYNEQFF. V and J are TRBV11-3 and TRBJ2-1; 9 nucleotides agree with TRBD1. Germline V gene data show CDR1 as SGHNT and CDR2 as YENEEA. J lost 4 bases, V lost 0 bases, and 4 bases had no gene match. The CDR3 covers 16 residues.

The chain has TRBV7-2 and TRBJ1-5; D perhaps matches TRBD1 (6 bases). The CDR3 loop spans 14 amino acids. Trimming shortened V by 4 bases and J by 2 bases, and 9 bases separated the two germline ends. Germline-derived CDR1 and CDR2 are SGHTA and FQGNSA. CDR3 sequence reads: CASSSRGGNQPQHF. CDR3 nucleotide sequence: TGTGCCAGCAGCTCCAGGGGTGGCAATCAGCCCCAGCATTTT.

This clone has only one observation. The rearrangement uses TRBV7-9 and TRBJ1-2; D may be TRBD1 (6 bases). The V gene's germline CDR1 is SEHNR and CDR2 FQNEAQ (reference sequence). This CDR3 spans 13 amino acids. The germline V and J ends were trimmed by 5 bases and 8 bases, with 15 bases remaining between them. CDR3 DNA sequence: TGTGCCAGCAGCCCAACAGGGACGGGGGGCTACACCTTC. Encoded protein: CASSPTGTGGYTF.

The rearrangement links TRBV9 to TRBJ2-1, with a tentative D call TRBD2 (6 bases). This CDR3 is built from 15 residues. Trimming stripped 1 base from V and 4 bases from J, with 12 bases between. Looked up from germline, CDR1 is SGDLS and CDR2 is YYNGEE. CDR3 amino acids: CASSVKLAPYNEQFF. CDR3 DNA: TGTGCCAGCAGCGTAAAACTAGCACCTTACAATGAGCAGTTCTTC.

V gene TRBV27 combines with J gene TRBJ1-5; no clear D. The length of the CDR3 is 14 residues. V gave up 2 bases and J gave up 5 bases, with 10 bases separating them. Germline CDR1 is MNHEY and CDR2 is SMNVEV (reference sequence). The CDR3 nucleotides read TGTGCCAGCAGTTTAAAGTTGAGGGATCAGCCCCAGCATTTT. It encodes CASSLKLRDQPQHF.

This clone has just one count. The chain combines TRBV24-1 with TRBJ2-5; D might be TRBD2 (5 bases). V lost 7 bases, J lost 5 bases, and 10 bases lay in between. This CDR3 has 12 residues. The V gene's germline CDR1 is KGHDR and CDR2 SFDVKD. The CDR3: CATRGSGETQYF. For the CDR3, the DNA is TGTGCCACCAGAGGTTCGGGGGAGACCCAGTACTTC.

The V and J genes are TRBV9 and TRBJ2-1, with D perhaps TRBD2 (6 bases). The ends were cut back, 4 bases at V and 7 bases at J, with 9 bases in the middle. Germline V gene lookup returns CDR1 SGDLS and CDR2 YYNGEE. There are 12 residues in the CDR3. CDR3: CASSLSGNEQFF. Written as DNA, the CDR3 is TGTGCCAGCAGCCTTAGCGGTAATGAGCAGTTCTTC. The variable domain in full, completed from reference TRBV9 and TRBJ2-1, reads DSGVTQTPKHLITATGQRVTLRCSPRSGDLSVYWYQQSLDQGLQFLIQYYNGEERAKGNILERFSAQQFPDLHSELNLSSLELGDSALYFCASSLSGNEQFFGPGTRLTVL.

The chain joins TRBV7-9 to TRBJ1-2; TRBD1 might be the D (5 bases). With 4 bases removed from V and 10 bases from J, the gap between germline ends came to 10 bases. The CDR3 contains 11 residues. The germline V gene encodes CDR1 SEHNR and CDR2 FQNEAQ (reference sequence). The CDR3 bases are TGTGCCAGCAGCTCGCCGACAGACTACACCTTC. Amino acid sequence: CASSSPTDYTF. The full variable domain, completed using reference TRBV7-9 and TRBJ1-2, is DTGVSQNPRHKITKRGQNVTFRCDPISEHNRLYWYRQTLGQGPEFLTYFQNEAQLEKSRLLSDRFSAERPKGSFSTLEIQRTEQGDSAMYLCASSSPTDYTFGSGTRLTVV.

In this sample, this clone turned up a few times. The chain combines TRBV6-2 or TRBV6-3 with TRBJ2-1, with 10 bases identical to TRBD2. The germline V gene has CDR1 MNHEY and CDR2 SVGEGT. CDR3 length equals 19 residues. After removal of 4 bases from V and 0 bases from J, the junction contained 12 bases not matched to a gene. The DNA for the CDR3 is TGTGCCAGCAGTTCCGTCGTCGGTAGCGGGAGGTCCTCCTACAATGAGCAGTTCTTC. This codes for CASSSVVGSGRSSYNEQFF.

The chain combines TRBV3-1 (or the pseudogene TRBV3-2) with TRBJ2-7, with 7 nucleotides matching TRBD1. This CDR3 region has 15 residues. V shed 0 bases, J shed 5 bases, and the junction held 7 bases outside the gene matches. The V gene's germline CDR1 is LGHDT and CDR2 YNNKEL (reference sequence). For the CDR3, the DNA is TGTGCCAGCAGCCAAGATCTGGCCAGGGGGAACGAGCAGTACTTC. Encoded protein: CASSQDLARGNEQYF.

The rearrangement joins TRBV2 to TRBJ2-2; TRBD2 agrees at 7 bases. CDR1 is SNHLY and CDR2 is FYNNEI in the germline V gene. The CDR3 contains 16 residues. The trim removed 3 bases at V and 5 bases at J, leaving 9 bases unmatched. This CDR3 reads CASSERALAVTGELFF. The CDR3 bases are TGTGCCAGCAGTGAGCGGGCTCTAGCGGTGACCGGGGAGCTGTTTTTT.

The rearrangement links TRBV19 to TRBJ1-1, with a possible D match to TRBD1 (6 bases). CDR3 length: 15 residues. V dropped 8 bases and J dropped 1 base, with 17 bases sitting between them. The V gene's germline CDR1 is LNHDA and CDR2 SQIVND (reference sequence). The CDR3 protein is CASLSREGGNTEAFF. CDR3 DNA sequence: TGTGCCAGTCTATCGAGGGAAGGGGGGAACACTGAAGCTTTCTTT. Variable domain in full (rest from reference TRBV19 and TRBJ1-1): DGGITQSPKYLFRKEGQNVTLSCEQNLNHDAMYWYRQDPGQGLRLIYYSQIVNDFQKGDIAEGYSVSREKKESFPLTVTSAQKNPTAFYLCASLSREGGNTEAFFGQGTRLTVV.

This clone was seen just once. This sequence joins TRBV6-4 and TRBJ1-5; D uncertain. V dropped 11 bases and J dropped 3 bases, with 17 bases sitting between them. From germline, CDR1 is MRHNA and CDR2 SNTAGT. This CDR3 is built from 14 residues. The chain's CDR3 is CAPFLPGFNQPQHF. DNA for the CDR3: TGTGCCCCCTTCCTACCTGGTTTCAATCAGCCCCAGCATTTT.

The chain has TRBV12-3 or TRBV12-4 and TRBJ1-5, with D perhaps matching TRBD1 (6 bases). The CDR3 has 13 residues. The germline V and J ends were trimmed by 6 bases and 8 bases, with 14 bases remaining between them. CDR3 nucleotides: TGTGCCAGCAGGAACAGGGAGTTAAAGCCCCAGCATTTT. It translates to CASRNRELKPQHF.

V gene TRBV2 combines with J gene TRBJ2-5; D uncertain. The ends were cut back, 2 bases at V and 0 bases at J, with 10 bases in the middle. The CDR3 sequence is 15 residues long. Germline CDR1 reads SNHLY; CDR2 reads FYNNEI. CDR3 sequence (DNA): TGTGCCAGCAGTGAATTGCGCGGATACCAAGAGACCCAGTACTTC. Amino acids: CASSELRGYQETQYF.